This T cell receptor (beta chain) was profiled in a study of T cells after yellow fever vaccination. Making TCR cDNA involved 5'RACE template switching, which added UMIs and a universal primer site. TCRdb passed the 5' RACE reads through MiXCR, listing each CDR3 protein once. The sample lists 300,000 to 350,000 distinct CDR3 sequences, 3% to 4.5% occurring once. Trimming stripped 1 base from V and 0 bases from J, with 13 bases between. The germline V gene encodes CDR1 LGHNA and CDR2 YSLEER. The CDR3 contains 18 residues. In this sample, this clonotype turned up a few times. The sequence was obtained from a man aged 18 to 35 who received the YFV17D yellow fever vaccine. The chain links TRBV4-3 to TRBJ2-6; possible D gene TRBD2, 5 bases. Sample: PBMCs, taken 5 days after the yellow fever booster vaccination. The CDR3 loop reads CASSQGGVMGSGANVLTF. CDR3 bases: TGCGCCAGCAGCCAAGGGGGAGTAATGGGCTCTGGGGCCAACGTCCTGACTTTC.